Here is one T cell receptor (delta chain) with its context. The data were taken from a study of gamma-delta chains in newborns, infants, children. Whole-study context: Microbial exposure reportedly drives polyclonal innate γδ T cell expansion after birth.

The V and J ends lost 0 bases and 0 bases, in that order; junction bases with no gene match: 14. Looked up from germline, CDR1 is GEAIGNYY and CDR2 is EKD. The CDR3 is made up of 20 amino acids. TCRdb reanalyzed the reads using CATT. The table records about 11,000 delta-chain clones, roughly 9.5% of them present only once. Sequencing input: blood. The receptor's source is a child who was a newborn, infant or young child, either healthy, febrile or measles-vaccinated (not recorded which). This sequence joins TRDV2 and TRDJ1, with TRDD3 identical over 11 bases. The DNA for the CDR3 is TGTGCCTGTGACACCCCCCCGCACTGGGGGATAGGGACATACACCGATAAACTCATCTTT. As protein: CACDTPPHWGIGTYTDKLIF.